The 15 T cell receptor beta chains in this list originate from one sample, sequenced in a study of kidney transplant recipient with SARS-CoV-2 infection. Via MiXCR, TCRdb re-called the reads, giving one row per CDR3 protein. The sample comprises fewer than 250,000 distinct CDR3 sequences, 25% to 35% of which are singletons, and nearly 7.5% rests with the top ten. Source: a blood sample, taken at baseline and on day 111 from a kidney transplant recipient. These receptors all stem from a male patient between 25 and 39 years old who had COVID-19 and was a kidney transplant recipient. Some T cells may arise from the graft donor.

This clonotype was observed at least ten times. This rearrangement joins TRBV6-8 to TRBJ2-2, with D unresolved. The germline V gene has CDR1 MNHGY and CDR2 SAAAGT. The CDR3 length is 11 residues. V dropped 6 bases and J dropped 1 base, with 0 bases sitting between them. CDR3 region: CASRNTGELFF. DNA of the CDR3: TGTGCCAGCAGGAACACCGGGGAGCTGTTTTTT.

This clonotype was observed many times. The chain employs TRBV3-1 and TRBJ1-6; 8 bases are a match to TRBD1. The V gene's germline CDR1 is LGHDT and CDR2 YNNKEL (reference sequence). V lost 1 base, J lost 5 bases, and 13 bases stayed unmatched. CDR3 length equals 19 residues. CDR3 amino acids: CASSQGSRLTGDDNSPLHF. CDR3 bases: TGTGCCAGCAGCCAAGGGTCCCGTTTGACAGGGGACGATAATTCACCCCTCCACTTT.

This clonotype was seen repeatedly, ten times or more. The V gene is TRBV7-9, the J gene TRBJ1-5; D is perhaps TRBD1 (5 bases). The CDR3 extends over 17 amino acids. V was pared by 1 base and J by 0 bases, with 13 bases between. The germline V gene has CDR1 SEHNR and CDR2 FQNEAQ (reference sequence). CDR3 amino acids: CASSLGGGTDSNQPQHF. Written as DNA, the CDR3 is TGTGCCAGCAGCTTAGGGGGGGGGACGGATAGCAATCAGCCCCAGCATTTT.

There are many counts of this clonotype. The V call is TRBV5-1, the J call TRBJ2-7, with D possibly being TRBD1 (6 bases). CDR3 length equals 14 residues. Trimming pared 0 bases from V and 5 bases from J, leaving 12 bases between. Germline values: CDR1 SGHRS, CDR2 YFSETQ. The CDR3 reads CASSLVGQSHEQYF. The CDR3 nucleotides read TGCGCCAGCAGCTTGGTGGGACAAAGCCACGAGCAGTACTTC.

This clonotype was seen at least ten times. The J gene is TRBJ1-4, the V gene TRBV27, with 8 bases matching TRBD1. Germline-derived CDR1 and CDR2 are MNHEY and SMNVEV (reference sequence). The CDR3 contains 19 residues. The trim removed 0 bases at V and 7 bases at J, leaving 16 bases unmatched. This CDR3 reads CASSLSTPGPDRVAEKLFF. CDR3 bases: TGTGCCAGCAGTTTATCGACCCCCGGCCCGGACAGGGTAGCTGAAAAACTGTTTTTT.

There are many counts of this clonotype. This sequence joins TRBV27 and TRBJ2-2, with a tentative D call TRBD1 (7 bases). In germline, CDR1 is MNHEY, CDR2 SMNVEV (reference sequence). CDR3 length: 17 amino acids. V dropped 5 bases and J dropped 1 base, with 17 bases sitting between them. The chain's CDR3 is CASSPGAGGGNTGELFF. As DNA, the CDR3 is TGTGCCAGCAGTCCTGGGGCAGGGGGAGGGAACACCGGGGAGCTGTTTTTT.

In the case of this clonotype: One base away lies a much larger clone, so this may be a sequencing read error. This chain links TRBV2 with TRBJ1-3; no definite D call. V dropped 3 bases and J dropped 0 bases, with 9 bases sitting between them. The CDR3 consists of 15 residues. Germline V gene sequence: CDR1 SNHLY, CDR2 FYNNEI. CDR3 sequence: CASSENKPSGNTIYF. CDR3 DNA: TGTGCCAGCAGTGAGAACAAGCCCTCTGGAAACACCATATATTTT.

Note on this clonotype: This clone may be a read error of a much larger clone one base away. The V and J genes are TRBV7-6 and TRBJ2-7; 11 positions agree with TRBD2. The DNA end is more similar to TRBJ2-1, so the J call may be wrong. This CDR3 comprises 16 residues. CDR1 is SGHVS, CDR2 FNYEAQ, per germline. In DNA form, the CDR3 reads TGTGCCGGCAGCCCCGCCGGGACTAGCGGCCACAATGAGCAGTTCTTC. Encoded protein: CAGSPAGTSGHNEQFF.

The V and J genes are TRBV24-1 and TRBJ1-2; the D is unclear. V lost 8 bases and J lost 4, with 25 bases in between. The CDR3 loop spans 17 amino acids. Germline V gene sequence: CDR1 KGHDR, CDR2 SFDVKD. CDR3 amino acids: CATNNENSTRKTYGYTF. In DNA form, the CDR3 reads TGTGCCACCAATAATGAAAATAGTACCAGAAAGACCTATGGCTACACCTTC.

This clonotype was counted many times. The chain employs TRBV3-1 and TRBJ1-2; D is unclear. CDR3 length: 14 residues. Germline values: CDR1 LGHDT, CDR2 YNNKEL (reference sequence). V dropped 2 bases and J dropped 4 bases, with 11 bases sitting between them. The CDR3 DNA reads as TGTGCCAGCAGCCAAACGGAGGGTGGCTATGGCTACACCTTC. Its protein is CASSQTEGGYGYTF.

This clonotype was recorded at least ten times. The J gene is TRBJ2-7, the V gene TRBV5-5; weak D call: TRBD2 (6 bases). Looked up from germline, CDR1 is SGHKS and CDR2 is YYEKEE (reference sequence). V shed 0 bases and J shed 8 bases, with 15 bases lying between them. CDR3 size: 14 residues. The chain's CDR3 is CASSLDGGNPQQYF. The CDR3, as DNA: TGTGCCAGCAGCTTGGATGGGGGGAATCCTCAGCAGTACTTC.

The rearrangement joins TRBV29-1 to TRBJ2-1, with a tentative D call TRBD2 (6 bases). The germline V gene encodes CDR1 SQVTM and CDR2 ANQGSEA. V was cut by 5 bases and J by 5 bases, with 19 bases left in between. The CDR3 runs to 15 residues. The CDR3: CSVRDSLGSNNEQFF. DNA of the CDR3: TGCAGCGTTCGGGACTCCCTGGGGTCAAACAATGAGCAGTTCTTC.

This clonotype showed up many times. The gene calls are TRBV11-2 and TRBJ2-1, with 11 bases fitting TRBD2. CDR3 size: 19 residues. V dropped 1 base and J dropped 0; count of bases not matched to a gene: 8. The V gene's germline CDR1 is SGHAT and CDR2 FQNNGV. Here the CDR3 reads CASSLGRKLAGVSYNEQFF. DNA of the CDR3: TGTGCCAGCAGCTTAGGACGGAAACTAGCGGGGGTCTCCTACAATGAGCAGTTCTTC.

In its sample, this clonotype was seen many times. The chain employs TRBV24-1 and TRBJ1-5; D unresolved. V lost 3 bases and J lost 0, with 11 bases in between. This CDR3 spans 16 amino acids. Germline V gene lookup returns CDR1 KGHDR and CDR2 SFDVKD. CDR3 coding DNA: TGTGCCACCAGTGATGTGGCAGTGGATAGCAATCAGCCCCAGCATTTT. Translation gives CATSDVAVDSNQPQHF.

At least ten counts were recorded for this clonotype. The chain carries TRBV10-2 and TRBJ2-7; weak D call: TRBD2 (6 bases). V gave up 4 bases and J gave up 2 bases, with 12 bases separating them. The CDR3 loop spans 14 amino acids. Germline CDR1 is WSHSY and CDR2 is SAAADI. The CDR3 DNA follows: TGCGCCAGCAGTGCAGGACTAATACCCTACGAGCAGTACTTC. As protein: CASSAGLIPYEQYF.